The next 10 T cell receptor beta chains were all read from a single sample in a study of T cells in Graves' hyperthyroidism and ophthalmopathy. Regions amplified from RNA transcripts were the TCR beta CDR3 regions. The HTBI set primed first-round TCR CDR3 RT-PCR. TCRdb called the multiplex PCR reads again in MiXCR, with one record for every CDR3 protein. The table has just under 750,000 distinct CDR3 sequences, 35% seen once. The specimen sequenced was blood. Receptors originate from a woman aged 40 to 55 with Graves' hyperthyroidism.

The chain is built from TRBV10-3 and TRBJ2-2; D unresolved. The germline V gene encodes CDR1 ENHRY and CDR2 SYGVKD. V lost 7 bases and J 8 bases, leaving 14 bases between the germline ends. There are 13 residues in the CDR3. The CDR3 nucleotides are TGTGCCATCACTCGAGGCTCCAGAGGGGAGCTGTTTTTT. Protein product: CAITRGSRGELFF.

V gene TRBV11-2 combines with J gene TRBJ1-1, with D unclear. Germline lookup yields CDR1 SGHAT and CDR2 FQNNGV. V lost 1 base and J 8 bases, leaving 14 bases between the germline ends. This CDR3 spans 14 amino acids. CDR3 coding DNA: TGTGCCAGCAGCTTAGTTTCTTTTAGGGCAGAAGCTTTCTTT. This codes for CASSLVSFRAEAFF.

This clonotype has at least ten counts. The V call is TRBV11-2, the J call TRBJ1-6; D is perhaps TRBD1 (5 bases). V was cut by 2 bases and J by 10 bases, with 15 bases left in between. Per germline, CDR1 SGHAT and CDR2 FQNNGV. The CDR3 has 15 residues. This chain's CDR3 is CASSLKGAAGSPLHF. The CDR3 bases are TGTGCCAGCAGCTTAAAAGGGGCAGCCGGCTCACCCCTCCACTTT.

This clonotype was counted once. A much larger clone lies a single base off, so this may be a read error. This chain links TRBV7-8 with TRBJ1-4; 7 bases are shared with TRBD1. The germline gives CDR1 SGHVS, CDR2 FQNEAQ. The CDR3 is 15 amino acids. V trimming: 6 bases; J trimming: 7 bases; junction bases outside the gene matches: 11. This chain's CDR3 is CASSSMTGSREKLFF. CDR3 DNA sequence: TGTGCCAGCAGTTCAATGACAGGGTCCCGTGAAAAACTGTTTTTT.

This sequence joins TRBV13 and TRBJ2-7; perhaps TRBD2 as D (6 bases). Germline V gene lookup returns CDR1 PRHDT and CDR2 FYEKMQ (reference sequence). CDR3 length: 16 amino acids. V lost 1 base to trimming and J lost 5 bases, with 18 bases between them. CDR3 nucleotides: TGTGCCAGCAGCTTAGCTGGTCGGGATCCGGGGGACGAGCAGTACTTC. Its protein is CASSLAGRDPGDEQYF. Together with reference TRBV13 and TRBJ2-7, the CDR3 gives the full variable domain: AAGVIQSPRHLIKEKRETATLKCYPIPRHDTVYWYQQGPGQDPQFLISFYEKMQSDKGSIPDRFSAQQFSDYHSELNMSSLELGDSALYFCASSLAGRDPGDEQYFGPGTRLTVT.

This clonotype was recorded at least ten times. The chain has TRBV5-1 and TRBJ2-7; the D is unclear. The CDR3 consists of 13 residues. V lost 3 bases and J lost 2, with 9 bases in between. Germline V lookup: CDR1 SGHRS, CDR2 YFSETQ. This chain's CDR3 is CASSSTPTYEQYF. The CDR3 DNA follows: TGCGCCAGCAGCTCCACCCCTACCTACGAGCAGTACTTC.

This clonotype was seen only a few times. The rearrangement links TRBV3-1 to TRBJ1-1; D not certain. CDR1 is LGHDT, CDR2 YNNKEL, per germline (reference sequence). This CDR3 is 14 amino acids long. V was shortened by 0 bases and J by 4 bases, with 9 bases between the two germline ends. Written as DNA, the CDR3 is TGTGCCAGCAGCCAAGACACCCTCGGCACTGAAGCTTTCTTT. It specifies CASSQDTLGTEAFF.

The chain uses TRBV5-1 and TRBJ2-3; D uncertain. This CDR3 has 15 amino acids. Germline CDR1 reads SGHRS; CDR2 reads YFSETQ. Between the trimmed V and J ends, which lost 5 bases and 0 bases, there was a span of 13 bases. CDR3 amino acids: CASRPGPSSTDTQYF. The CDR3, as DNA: TGCGCCAGCAGACCCGGGCCCTCTAGCACAGATACGCAGTATTTT.

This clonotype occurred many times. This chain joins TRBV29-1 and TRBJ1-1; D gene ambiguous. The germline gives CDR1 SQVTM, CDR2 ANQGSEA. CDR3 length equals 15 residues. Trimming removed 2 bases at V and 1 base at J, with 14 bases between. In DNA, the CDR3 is TGCAGCGTTGAAAGGAGACTGTCCCCGAACACTGAAGCTTTCTTT. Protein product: CSVERRLSPNTEAFF. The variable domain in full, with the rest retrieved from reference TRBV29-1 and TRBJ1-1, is SAVISQKPSRDICQRGTSLTIQCQVDSQVTMMFWYRQQPGQSLTLIATANQGSEATYESGFVIDKFPISRPNLTFSTLTVSNMSPEDSSIYLCSVERRLSPNTEAFFGQGTRLTVV.

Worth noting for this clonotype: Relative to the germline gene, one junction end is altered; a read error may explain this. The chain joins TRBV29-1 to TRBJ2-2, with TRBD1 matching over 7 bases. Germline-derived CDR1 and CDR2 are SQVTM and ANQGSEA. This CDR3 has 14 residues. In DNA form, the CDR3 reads TGCAGCACAGCCGGGACAGTGAACACTGGGGAGCTGTTTTTT. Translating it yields CSTAGTVNTGELFF.